Following are 26 T cell receptor beta chains from one sample sequenced in a study of blood T cell repertoires in COVID-19. TCRdb's copy holds only in-frame clones and misses some; the assay was immunoSEQ multiplex PCR. This sample has under 150,000 clones, with roughly 84% found just once. The sequencing input was peripheral blood. Source of these receptors: a man in his forties with acute or convalescent COVID-19.

With regard to this clone: At the DNA level, this CDR3 is encoded by other sequences in the same sample as well. V is TRBV5-1 and J is TRBJ1-1; 9 nucleotides match TRBD1. With V trimmed by 0 bases and J by 0 bases, 3 bases remained unmatched. Germline CDR1 and CDR2: SGHRS and YFSETQ. The CDR3 is made up of 16 amino acids. The CDR3, as DNA: TGCGCCAGCAGCTTGGTCACAGGGGGCATGAACACTGAAGCTTTCTTT. Its protein product is CASSLVTGGMNTEAFF.

This chain joins TRBV5-1 and TRBJ2-5; TRBD1 might be the D (6 bases). The V gene lost 2 bases and the J gene lost 3 bases, with 11 bases spanning the gap. The CDR3 runs 14 residues. Germline CDR1 SGHRS, CDR2 YFSETQ. The CDR3 spells CASSFQDREETQYF. In DNA form, the CDR3 reads TGCGCCAGCAGCTTTCAGGACAGAGAAGAGACCCAGTACTTC.

The rearrangement joins TRBV6-2 or TRBV6-3 to TRBJ2-5; 10 nucleotides align to TRBD2. V gave up 5 bases and J gave up 5 bases; unmatched junction bases: 11. The CDR3 loop spans 16 amino acids. Germline lookup yields CDR1 MNHEY and CDR2 SVGEGT. The CDR3 region is CASSAPSGGALETQYF. The CDR3, as DNA: TGTGCCAGCAGTGCCCCAAGCGGGGGGGCCCTGGAGACCCAGTACTTC.

Here the CDR3 reads CASSRWGVNTEAFF. The DNA for the CDR3 is TGTGCCAGCAGCCGCTGGGGAGTGAACACTGAAGCTTTCTTT. The V and J genes are TRBV13 and TRBJ1-1; no clear D gene. The CDR3 is 14 residues long. Germline assignment: CDR1 PRHDT and CDR2 FYEKMQ (reference sequence). V dropped 5 bases and J dropped 0 bases, with 10 bases sitting between them.

V gene TRBV30 combines with J gene TRBJ2-1, with 11 bases fitting TRBD1. The CDR3 has 16 residues. The germline V gene encodes CDR1 GTSNPN and CDR2 SVGIG (reference sequence). J gave up 4 bases and V 3 bases, and 8 bases lay outside the gene matches. CDR3 nucleotide sequence: TGTGCCTGGAGCCGGGACAGGGGGTTGAGATACAATGAGCAGTTCTTC. Translation: CAWSRDRGLRYNEQFF.

The chain couples TRBV7-9 to TRBJ1-2; no reliable D call. The CDR3 has 15 amino acids. The germline CDR1 and CDR2 sequences are SEHNR and FQNEAQ (reference sequence). With 0 bases removed from V and 0 bases from J, the gap between germline ends came to 8 bases. The CDR3 loop reads CASSLAQVANYGYTF. The DNA for the CDR3 is TGTGCCAGCAGCTTAGCTCAGGTCGCTAACTATGGCTACACCTTC.

This chain links TRBV2 with TRBJ1-4; possible D gene TRBD1, 5 bases. The germline V gene encodes CDR1 SNHLY and CDR2 FYNNEI. The V and J ends lost 5 bases and 7 bases respectively, with 11 bases between them. The CDR3 has 13 amino acids. Written as DNA, the CDR3 is TGTGCCAGCAGTCGGGACTCAAGTGAAAAACTGTTTTTT. Amino acid sequence: CASSRDSSEKLFF.

This clone has just one count. The CDR3 coding sequence is TGTGCCAGCAGCGCGGCCGGGGGGCGGCGCGGCGACGAGCAGTACTTC. Translated: CASSAAGGRRGDEQYF. The J gene is TRBJ2-7, the V gene TRBV7-3, with D perhaps TRBD2 (7 bases). CDR3 size: 16 residues. Deletions cut 5 bases from V and 5 bases from J, with 22 bases between. The germline gives CDR1 SGHTA, CDR2 FQGTGA.

The chain carries TRBV4-2 and TRBJ2-5; 10 positions agree with TRBD2. Germline CDR1 is LGHNA and CDR2 is YNFKEQ. V was clipped by 0 bases and J by 4 bases; unmatched bases: 2. The CDR3 sequence is 15 residues long. Here the CDR3 reads CASSQDSSGGETQYF. In nucleotides, the CDR3 is TGTGCCAGCAGCCAAGATTCTAGCGGGGGAGAGACCCAGTACTTC.

This clone was picked up a small number of times. The chain combines TRBV7-9 with TRBJ2-7, with D maybe TRBD1 (5 bases). The CDR3 has 15 residues. Deletions cut 0 bases from V and 5 bases from J, with 14 bases between. The germline V gene encodes CDR1 SEHNR and CDR2 FQNEAQ (reference sequence). The CDR3 is CASSLAAAGNNEQYF. CDR3 nucleotides: TGTGCCAGCAGCTTAGCTGCGGCAGGGAACAACGAGCAGTACTTC. Full variable domain (remainder filled in from reference TRBV7-9 and TRBJ2-7): DTGVSQNPRHKITKRGQNVTFRCDPISEHNRLYWYRQTLGQGPEFLTYFQNEAQLEKSRLLSDRFSAERPKGSFSTLEIQRTEQGDSAMYLCASSLAAAGNNEQYFGPGTRLTVT.

This clone was observed a handful of times. The chain recombines TRBV5-8 with TRBJ2-7, with a tentative D call TRBD1 (5 bases). The germline V gene has CDR1 SGHTS and CDR2 YDEGEE. Trimming shortened V by 0 bases and J by 6 bases, and 16 bases separated the two germline ends. The CDR3 covers 15 residues. CDR3 loop: CASSLAVARASEQYF. The CDR3 nucleotides are TGTGCCAGCAGCTTGGCCGTCGCCAGGGCCTCCGAGCAGTACTTC.

The rearrangement joins TRBV25-1 to TRBJ1-6; D gene ambiguous. The CDR3 contains 12 residues. V lost 7 bases, J lost 4 bases, and 5 bases lay in between. CDR1 is MGHDK and CDR2 is SYGVNS in the germline V gene. DNA of the CDR3: TGTGCCAGCACGGGGTATAATTCACCCCTCCACTTT. Its protein is CASTGYNSPLHF.

This rearrangement joins TRBV14 to TRBJ1-2; D not certain. This CDR3 comprises 15 residues. Germline V CDR1 and CDR2: SGHDN, FVKESK. V lost 4 bases and J 4 bases, leaving 16 bases between the germline ends. The CDR3 region has the DNA TGTGCCAGCAGCCCAGCCTTACGGGGATTCTATGGCTACACCTTC. It specifies CASSPALRGFYGYTF. Together with reference TRBV14 and TRBJ1-2, the CDR3 gives the full variable domain: EAGVTQFPSHSVIEKGQTVTLRCDPISGHDNLYWYRRVMGKEIKFLLHFVKESKQDESGMPNNRFLAERTGGTYSTLKVQPAELEDSGVYFCASSPALRGFYGYTFGSGTRLTVV.

The chain employs TRBV11-2 and TRBJ2-7; the D gene is possibly TRBD2 (6 bases). The CDR3 is 17 amino acids. V lost 5 bases to trimming and J lost 4 bases, with 24 bases between them. CDR1 and CDR2 (germline): SGHAT, FQNNGV. CDR3 in DNA: TGTGCCAGCAGCCCCCTGGGGGGAGGTAACGGCGAGTACGAGCAGTACTTC. Its protein is CASSPLGGGNGEYEQYF.

J is TRBJ2-1 and V is TRBV9; unclear D gene. Per germline, CDR1 SGDLS and CDR2 YYNGEE. With 0 bases removed from V and 0 bases from J, the gap between germline ends came to 10 bases. CDR3 size: 16 residues. The DNA of the CDR3 is TGTGCCAGCAGCGTAGACGCAGGTCGCTCCTACAATGAGCAGTTCTTC. This translates into CASSVDAGRSYNEQFF.

DNA for the CDR3: TGTGCCAGCAGCGAGTTTTATCTCGGGGGGCGAGATACGCAGTATTTT. Amino acid sequence: CASSEFYLGGRDTQYF. The chain carries TRBV9 and TRBJ2-3, with D perhaps matching TRBD2 (7 bases). Trimming left V 3 bases short and J 5 bases short, with 19 bases between. The CDR3 is made up of 16 amino acids. Germline lookup yields CDR1 SGDLS and CDR2 YYNGEE.

The genes are TRBV7-9 and TRBJ2-7; possible D gene TRBD2, 7 bases. Germline loops: CDR1 SEHNR, CDR2 FQNEAQ (reference sequence). The CDR3 has 16 residues. The V and J ends lost 5 bases and 0 bases respectively, with 17 bases between them. CDR3 amino acids: CASSPGGGSSSYEQYF. The CDR3 DNA sequence: TGTGCCAGCAGCCCTGGGGGGGGCTCGAGCTCCTACGAGCAGTACTTC. Based on the CDR3 plus reference TRBV7-9 and TRBJ2-7, the full variable domain is DTGVSQNPRHKITKRGQNVTFRCDPISEHNRLYWYRQTLGQGPEFLTYFQNEAQLEKSRLLSDRFSAERPKGSFSTLEIQRTEQGDSAMYLCASSPGGGSSSYEQYFGPGTRLTVT.

The chain uses TRBV6-2 or TRBV6-3 and TRBJ2-5; tentative D call: TRBD1 (5 bases). The CDR3 consists of 12 residues. Between the trimmed V and J ends, which lost 3 bases and 4 bases, there was a span of 6 bases. CDR1 is MNHEY, CDR2 SVGEGT, per germline. The CDR3 region is CASSYQGETQYF. CDR3 DNA sequence: TGTGCCAGCAGTTATCAGGGAGAGACCCAGTACTTC.

This chain connects TRBV7-2 to TRBJ2-5; D may be TRBD1 (5 bases). The germline V gene has CDR1 SGHTA and CDR2 FQGNSA. Trimming removed 2 bases at V and 2 bases at J, with 15 bases between. There are 16 residues in the CDR3. The chain's CDR3 is CASSLRQGIGQETQYF. The DNA for the CDR3 is TGTGCCAGCAGCTTAAGGCAGGGAATAGGGCAAGAGACCCAGTACTTC.

J is TRBJ1-2 and V is TRBV29-1, with no clear D. V was shortened by 3 bases and J by 7 bases, with 9 bases between the two germline ends. The CDR3 runs to 11 residues. Germline CDR1 SQVTM, CDR2 ANQGSEA. The CDR3 nucleotides read TGCAGCGTTGATCCGGGTGGTGGCTACACCTTC. It yields the protein CSVDPGGGYTF.

The rearrangement links TRBV7-2 to TRBJ1-5; 8 nucleotides line up with TRBD1. Trimming cost V 3 bases and J 1 base; bases outside gene matches: 2. The CDR3 runs 15 residues. Germline loops: CDR1 SGHTA, CDR2 FQGNSA. The CDR3 is CASSFQGASNQPQHF. The CDR3 DNA reads as TGTGCCAGCAGCTTCCAGGGGGCCAGCAATCAGCCCCAGCATTTT.

Worth noting for this clone: The junction departs from germline at one end; a sequencing error may be responsible. The J gene is TRBJ2-7, the V gene TRBV12-3 or TRBV12-4; 10 bases map to TRBD1. The CDR3 sequence is 13 residues long. CDR3 DNA: TGTGCCAGCAGTTGGGACAGGGGTGCGAGGAAAAACTTC. Its translation is CASSWDRGARKNF.

The chain uses TRBV27 and TRBJ2-7, with TRBD1 matching 9 bases. CDR1 is MNHEY, CDR2 SMNVEV, per germline (reference sequence). The CDR3 has 15 residues. The ends lost 4 bases at V and 6 bases at J; junction bases unmatched: 10. CDR3 protein: CASSSLRDRALEQYF. Here the CDR3 DNA reads TGTGCCAGCAGTTCCCTCCGGGACAGGGCGCTCGAGCAGTACTTC.

The V and J genes are TRBV27 and TRBJ2-7; 7 bases are a match to TRBD1. The CDR3 loop spans 16 amino acids. V shed 6 bases and J 2 bases; nucleotides not matched to a gene: 13. Germline V gene data show CDR1 as MNHEY and CDR2 as SMNVEV (reference sequence). The CDR3: CASSGEQGTSPYEQYF. CDR3 sequence (DNA): TGTGCCAGCAGCGGCGAACAGGGGACAAGCCCCTACGAGCAGTACTTC.

This rearrangement joins TRBV9 to TRBJ2-2, with 8 bases matching TRBD2. The CDR3 totals 16 residues. Unmatched junction bases numbered 5, after V lost 3 bases and J lost 1 base. Per the germline V gene, CDR1 is SGDLS and CDR2 is YYNGEE. The CDR3, as DNA: TGTGCCAGCAGCGAGGGTCTAGCGGGGAACACCGGGGAGCTGTTTTTT. The encoded protein is CASSEGLAGNTGELFF.

This chain uses TRBV7-9 with TRBJ2-3; the match to TRBD1 covers 8 bases. The CDR3 consists of 18 residues. Trimming removed 0 bases from V and 1 base from J; junction bases left unmatched: 9. Germline CDR1 reads SEHNR; CDR2 reads FQNEAQ (reference sequence). The CDR3 sequence: CASSLAKGRGQGTDTQYF. The DNA of the CDR3 is TGTGCCAGCAGCTTAGCGAAGGGCAGGGGGCAGGGCACAGATACGCAGTATTTT. Combining the CDR3 with reference TRBV7-9 and TRBJ2-3 gives the whole variable domain DTGVSQNPRHKITKRGQNVTFRCDPISEHNRLYWYRQTLGQGPEFLTYFQNEAQLEKSRLLSDRFSAERPKGSFSTLEIQRTEQGDSAMYLCASSLAKGRGQGTDTQYFGPGTRLTVL.